The TCR beta chain described here comes from a study of beta chain features in type 1 diabetes. Findings and limits, study-wide: A moderate, significant TCRB CDR3 shortening appeared in type 1 diabetes across four CD4+ subsets.

Points on this clone: Its antigen is unknown. The junction does not match germline at one end; this may be a read error.

The CDR3 is made up of 13 amino acids. Germline V CDR1 and CDR2: SGDLS, YYNGEE. Sequenced material consisted of expressed TCRB transcripts (all of the isolated RNA was reverse transcribed). Profiling relied on immunoSEQ multiplex PCR, and the TCRdb table lists in-frame clones only, not all of them. The sample has under 300,000 clones; approximately 25% are singletons. The sample taken for sequencing was naive CD4+ T cells from blood. The TCR originated in a woman in her twenties or thirties with type 1 diabetes. The V call is TRBV9, the J call TRBJ2-3, with no clear D. CDR3 sequence (DNA): TGTGCCAGAAGCGTAGGTACGGCAGATACGCAGTATTTT. This codes for CARSVGTADTQYF.